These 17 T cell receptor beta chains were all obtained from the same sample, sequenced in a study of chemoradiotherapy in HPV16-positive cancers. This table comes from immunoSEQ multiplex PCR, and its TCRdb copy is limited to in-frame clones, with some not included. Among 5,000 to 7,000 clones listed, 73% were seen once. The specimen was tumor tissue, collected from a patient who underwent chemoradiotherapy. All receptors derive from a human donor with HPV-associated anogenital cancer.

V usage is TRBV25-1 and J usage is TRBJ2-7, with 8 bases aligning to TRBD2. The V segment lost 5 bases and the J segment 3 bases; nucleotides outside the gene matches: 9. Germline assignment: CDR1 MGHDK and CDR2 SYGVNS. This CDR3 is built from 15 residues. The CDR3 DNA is TGTGCCAGCAGTCAGGCGCTAGCGGGCCTCTACGAGCAGTACTTC. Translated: CASSQALAGLYEQYF.

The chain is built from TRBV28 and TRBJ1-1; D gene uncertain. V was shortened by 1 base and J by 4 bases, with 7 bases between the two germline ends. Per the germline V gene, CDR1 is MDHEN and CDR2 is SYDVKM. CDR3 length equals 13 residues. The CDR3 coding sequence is TGTGCCAGCAGTTTATCGGTTGGCACTGAAGCTTTCTTT. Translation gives CASSLSVGTEAFF.

This CDR3 is CASSLDLTRIDTQYF. In DNA form, the CDR3 reads TGTGCCAGCAGCTTAGACCTGACTAGGATAGATACGCAGTATTTT. The V and J genes are TRBV7-9 and TRBJ2-3, with D possibly being TRBD2 (6 bases). This CDR3 region has 15 residues. The germline CDR1 and CDR2 sequences are SEHNR and FQNEAQ (reference sequence). Deletions cut 1 base from V and 5 bases from J, with 13 bases between.

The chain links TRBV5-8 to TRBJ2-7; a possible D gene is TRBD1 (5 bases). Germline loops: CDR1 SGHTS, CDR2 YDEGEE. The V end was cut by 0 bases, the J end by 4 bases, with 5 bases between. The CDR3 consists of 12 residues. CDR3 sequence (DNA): TGTGCCAGCAGCTTGGAGGGGTACGAGCAGTACTTC. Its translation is CASSLEGYEQYF.

DNA of the CDR3: TGCGCCAGCAGTTCTAGGCGGGAGAGCTATGGCTACACCTTC. Translating gives CASSSRRESYGYTF. The chain has TRBV4-1 and TRBJ1-2, with D unclear. The V end was cut by 6 bases, the J end by 4 bases, with 15 bases between. From germline, CDR1 is MGHRA and CDR2 YSYEKL. CDR3 length: 14 residues.

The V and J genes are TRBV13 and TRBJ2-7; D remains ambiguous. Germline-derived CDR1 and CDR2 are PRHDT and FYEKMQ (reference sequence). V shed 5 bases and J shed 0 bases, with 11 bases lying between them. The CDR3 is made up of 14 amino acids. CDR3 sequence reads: CASSPPFSSYEQYF. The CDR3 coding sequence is TGTGCCAGCAGCCCTCCGTTTAGCTCCTACGAGCAGTACTTC.

CDR3 sequence: CAWTTSAEQYF. As DNA, the CDR3 is TGTGCCTGGACGACCAGCGCCGAGCAGTACTTC. The chain links TRBV30 to TRBJ2-7; D gene ambiguous. The CDR3 contains 11 residues. The V gene's germline CDR1 is GTSNPN and CDR2 SVGIG (reference sequence). The V gene lost 4 bases and the J gene lost 6 bases, with 10 bases spanning the gap.

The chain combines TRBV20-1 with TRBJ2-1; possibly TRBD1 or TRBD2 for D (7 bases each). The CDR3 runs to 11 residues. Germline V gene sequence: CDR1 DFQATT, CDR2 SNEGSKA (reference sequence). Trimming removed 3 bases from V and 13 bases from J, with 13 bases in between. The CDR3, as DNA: TGCAGTGCTAGTCAGGGAGGGGGCCAGTTCTTC. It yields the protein CSASQGGGQFF.

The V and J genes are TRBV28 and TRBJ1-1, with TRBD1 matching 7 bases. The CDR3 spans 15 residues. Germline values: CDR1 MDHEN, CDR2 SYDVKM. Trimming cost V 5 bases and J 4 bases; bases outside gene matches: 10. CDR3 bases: TGTGCCAGCAGTCCCTCGCAGGGGGGGGGCACTGAAGCTTTCTTT. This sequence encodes CASSPSQGGGTEAFF.

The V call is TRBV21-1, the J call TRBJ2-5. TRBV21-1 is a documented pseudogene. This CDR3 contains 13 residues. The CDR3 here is CASSKGGGQTQYF. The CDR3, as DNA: TGTGCCAGCAGCAAAGGGGGTGGGCAGACCCAGTACTTC.

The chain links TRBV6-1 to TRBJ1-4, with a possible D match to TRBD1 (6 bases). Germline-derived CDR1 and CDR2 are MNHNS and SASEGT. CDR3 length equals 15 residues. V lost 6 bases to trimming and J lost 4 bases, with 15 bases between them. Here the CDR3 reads CASRGAGLGNEKLFF. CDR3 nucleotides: TGTGCCAGCAGGGGGGCCGGGCTTGGTAATGAAAAACTGTTTTTT.

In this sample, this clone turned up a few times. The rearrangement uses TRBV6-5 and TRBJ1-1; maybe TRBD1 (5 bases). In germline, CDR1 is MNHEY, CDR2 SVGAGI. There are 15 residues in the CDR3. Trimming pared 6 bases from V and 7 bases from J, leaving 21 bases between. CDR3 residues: CASSPWGDRLNEAFF. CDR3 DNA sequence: TGTGCCAGCAGCCCCTGGGGGGACCGATTAAATGAAGCTTTCTTT.

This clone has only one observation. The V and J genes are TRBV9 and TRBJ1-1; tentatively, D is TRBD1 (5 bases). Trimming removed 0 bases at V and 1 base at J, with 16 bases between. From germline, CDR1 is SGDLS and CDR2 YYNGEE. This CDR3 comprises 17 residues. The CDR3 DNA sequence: TGTGCCAGCAGCGTAGCACTCCGTATGACAGAGAACACTGAAGCTTTCTTT. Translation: CASSVALRMTENTEAFF. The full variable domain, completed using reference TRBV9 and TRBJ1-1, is DSGVTQTPKHLITATGQRVTLRCSPRSGDLSVYWYQQSLDQGLQFLIQYYNGEERAKGNILERFSAQQFPDLHSELNLSSLELGDSALYFCASSVALRMTENTEAFFGQGTRLTVV.

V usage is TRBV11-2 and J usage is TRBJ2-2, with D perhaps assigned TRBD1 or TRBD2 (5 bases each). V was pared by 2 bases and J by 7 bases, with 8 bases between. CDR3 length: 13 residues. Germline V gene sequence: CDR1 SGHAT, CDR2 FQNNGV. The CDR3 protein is CASSLRDGGELFF. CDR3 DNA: TGTGCCAGCAGCTTACGGGACGGCGGGGAGCTGTTTTTT.

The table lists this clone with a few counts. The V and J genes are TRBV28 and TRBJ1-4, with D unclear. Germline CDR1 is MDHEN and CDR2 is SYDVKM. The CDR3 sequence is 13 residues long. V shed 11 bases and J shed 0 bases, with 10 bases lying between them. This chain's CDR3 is CALGPSTNEKLFF. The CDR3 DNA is TGTGCCCTAGGACCCTCAACTAATGAAAAACTGTTTTTT.

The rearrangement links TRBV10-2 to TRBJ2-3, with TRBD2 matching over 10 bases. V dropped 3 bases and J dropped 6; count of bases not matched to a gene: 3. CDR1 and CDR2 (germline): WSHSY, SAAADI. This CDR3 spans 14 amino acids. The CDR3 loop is CASSETSGIDTQYF. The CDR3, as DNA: TGCGCCAGCAGTGAAACTAGCGGGATCGATACGCAGTATTTT.

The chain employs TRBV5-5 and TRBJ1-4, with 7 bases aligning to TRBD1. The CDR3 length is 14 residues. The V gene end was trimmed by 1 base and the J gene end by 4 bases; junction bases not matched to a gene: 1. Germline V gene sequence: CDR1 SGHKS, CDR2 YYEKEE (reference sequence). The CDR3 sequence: CASSLRDSNEKLFF. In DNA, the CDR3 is TGTGCCAGCAGCTTGAGGGACAGTAATGAAAAACTGTTTTTT.